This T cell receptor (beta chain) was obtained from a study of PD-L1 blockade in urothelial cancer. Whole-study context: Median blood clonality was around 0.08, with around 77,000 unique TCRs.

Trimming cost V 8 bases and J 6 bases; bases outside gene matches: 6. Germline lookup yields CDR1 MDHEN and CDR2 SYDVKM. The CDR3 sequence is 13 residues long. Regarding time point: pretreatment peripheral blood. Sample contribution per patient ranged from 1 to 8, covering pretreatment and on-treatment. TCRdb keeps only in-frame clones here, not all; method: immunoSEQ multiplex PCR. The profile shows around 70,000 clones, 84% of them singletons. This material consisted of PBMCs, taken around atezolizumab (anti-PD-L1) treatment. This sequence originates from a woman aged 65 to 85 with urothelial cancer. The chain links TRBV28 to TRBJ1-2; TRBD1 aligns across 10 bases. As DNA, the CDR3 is TGTGCCAGCCGATCCGGGACAGGGGATGGCTACACCTTC. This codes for CASRSGTGDGYTF.